This T cell receptor (beta chain) is drawn from a study of blood T cell repertoires in COVID-19. The CDR3 loop spans 16 amino acids. CDR1 is SGHRS, CDR2 YFSETQ, per germline. The ends were cut back, 4 bases at V and 3 bases at J, with 17 bases in the middle. The table came from immunoSEQ multiplex PCR; TCRdb's copy has only in-frame clones and leaves some out. Of more than 90,000 clones in the sample, 75% to 90% were seen once. The chain uses TRBV5-1 and TRBJ1-5; D possibly corresponds to TRBD1 (5 bases). The source of this sequence is a man aged 65-85 years with acute or convalescent COVID-19. The sample taken for sequencing was peripheral blood. The CDR3, as DNA: TGCGCCAGCAGCAAGGGGCCCGCTACAAACAATCAGCCCCAGCATTTT. Encoded protein: CASSKGPATNNQPQHF.